This record covers a single T cell receptor (beta chain). This clone's antigen is unknown. Per-base qualities were not stored, and no clone one base away is much larger. The CDR3 regions of human TCRbeta chains were analyzed by immunosequencing. The source study handled its data this way. TCRs in the repertoires were compared against a reference library of SARS-CoV-2-specific TCRs that had been generated with the MIRA antigen-specificity platform. Breadth was defined as the fraction of unique TCRs that were SARS-CoV-2-associated. Depth was defined as the fraction of total T cells that were SARS-CoV-2-associated. Using the MIRA data, each spike-specific TCR was assigned both to the spike region to which the TCR was reactive and to a CD4 or CD8 class. Log10-transformed breadth and depth values were compared by one-way ANOVA with Sidak's multiple comparisons tests. TCRdb holds this immuneACCESS table with in-frame rearrangements only. Some clones are missing; in checked studies, unresolved V genes explain under half, and the rest has no known cause. That table furnishes V, J and clone size, whereas the DNA furnished D and trimming. Here the sample has 150,000 to 200,000 clones; about nine tenths occur a single time. The biggest ten clones account for roughly 5% of the sample.

The sample originates from a study of T cell responses to AZD1222 COVID-19 vaccine (dated by TCRdb to the early 2020s). Context from the whole study: AZD1222 recipients given second doses at about 4 weeks or at about 12 weeks were pooled, since spike-specific TCR depth and breadth were not found to differ between the two schedules. TCR sequencing covered 230 to 250 trial participants: roughly 200 given two doses of AZD1222 and 26 given two doses of MenACWY control vaccine. Enrollment into the trials was organized by age into subgroups of 18-55, 56-69 and 70-plus years, and those subgroups contained approximately 150, 30 and 60 TCR-sequenced participants, respectively.

The sample's time point label, decoded: baseline before first vaccination. Vaccinee samples were obtained from the UK trials COV001 and COV002, which included a single-blind randomized controlled phase 2/3 trial of AZD1222 (ChAdOx1 nCoV-19) in healthy adults. For TCRbeta chain sequencing, PBMC samples from trial participants were taken at day 0 and at day 28 after the second dose. Relative to germline, V is 0 bases shorter and J is 8 bases shorter, with 8 bases between their ends. The CDR3 starts with the cysteine, ends with the phenylalanine, and has 12 residues. The read is trimmed to its CDR3 DNA, 36 bases read in frame from base 1. According to the germline V gene (reference sequence), CDR1 reads SGHNT and CDR2 reads YYREEE. Points the paper makes about the study in general: After two AZD1222 doses, both the breadth and the depth of spike-specific TCRs were significantly higher than at day 0 and than in MenACWY recipients. Because no day 14 peak-response samples were available, repertoires were characterized only after the peak T cell response. CD4 TCRs associated with the vaccine covered the entire spike protein, and the dominant responses were in regions 160-218 and 743-854. In the small 56-69-year group, the increase in depth fell short of significance, most likely because of low power. Conclusions about previously exposed vaccinees were limited because only six or seven AZD1222 recipients were SARS-CoV-2 seropositive at baseline. Reportedly, close to half of the unique spike-specific TCRs recognized epitopes lying outside the regions that are mutated in the B.1.351 and B.1.1.7 variants. Participants were mostly white British, with more females than males. The authors suggested clonal diversity may have been underestimated.

Recombination linked TRBV5-4 to TRBJ1-1, with the D segment identity uncertain. This receptor was identified in an adult in good health. The material was peripheral blood, obtained on day 0 of AZD1222 vaccination. The bases are TGTGCCAGCAGCTTGGGGTTGGGAGAAGCTTTCTTT. The resulting protein is CASSLGLGEAFF. Where the CDR3 stops, the reference TRBV5-4 and TRBJ1-1 genes take over; the full variable domain is ETGVTQSPTHLIKTRGQQVTLRCSSQSGHNTVSWYQQALGQGPQFIFQYYREEENGRGNFPPRFSGLQFPNYSSELNVNALELDDSALYLCASSLGLGEAFFGQGTRLTVV.